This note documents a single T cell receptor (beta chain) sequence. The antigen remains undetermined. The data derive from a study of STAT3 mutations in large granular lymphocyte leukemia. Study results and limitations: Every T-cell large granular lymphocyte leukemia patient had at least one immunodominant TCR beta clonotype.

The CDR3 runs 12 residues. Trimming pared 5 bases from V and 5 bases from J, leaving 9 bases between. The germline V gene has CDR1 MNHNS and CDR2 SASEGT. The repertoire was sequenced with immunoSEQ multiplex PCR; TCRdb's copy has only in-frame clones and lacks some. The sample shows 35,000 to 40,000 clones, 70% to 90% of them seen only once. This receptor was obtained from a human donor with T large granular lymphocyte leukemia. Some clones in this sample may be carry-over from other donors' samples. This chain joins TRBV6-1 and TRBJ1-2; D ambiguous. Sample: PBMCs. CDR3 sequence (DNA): TGTGCCAGCAGTTCATTTCTGTATGGCTACACCTTC. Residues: CASSSFLYGYTF.